The subject of this entry is one TCR beta chain. It has no known antigen specificity. Nothing much larger sits one base from this clone, and base qualities are not available. Spanning cysteine to phenylalanine, the CDR3 consists of 11 amino acids. Only the CDR3 part of the read is kept: 33 bases, read in frame from the first base. Per the germline V gene, SGHVS is the CDR1 and FQNEAQ is the CDR2. A distance of 6 bases separates the germline ends of V and J, which lose 5 bases and 6 bases respectively. In total, 600 or so healthy bone marrow donors made up the cohort. All cohort members were sampled while nominally healthy, although unrecorded immune exposures were likely present. The donor tested CMV seronegative, placing the donor among the 300 to 400 seronegative members of the cohort. A peripheral blood sample was collected from each donor, and TCR beta sequencing was performed on peripheral blood mononuclear cells. The Qiagen DNeasy Blood Extraction Kit was used to extract genomic DNA from the blood cell samples.

The data are from a study of cytomegalovirus exposure and HLA in healthy donors (dated by TCRdb to about 2017). Describing the broader study: An earlier analysis of some 600 of the donors reported approximately 280 Gb of sequence data and 95 million to 130 million unique TCR beta sequences obtained from some 170 million T cells. Class I and class II HLA loci were covered by the typing at four-digit resolution. Every discovery cohort repertoire had been produced on one sequencing platform. The number of donors typed differed by locus, with about 629-640 for A, B, C, DRB1 and DQB1, more than 500 for DQA1, 600 to 610 for DPA1, and over 400 for DPB1. In a later analysis, previously published TCR beta repertoires from several hundred donors were re-analyzed and high-resolution HLA genotyping was added so that TCR occurrence patterns could be studied. The study profiled the T cell repertoires of under 700 subjects by immunosequencing and related them to cytomegalovirus serostatus. Across approximately 420 genotyped donors of the cohort, an average of roughly 230,000 unique TCR beta nucleotide sequences per donor were sequenced, and roughly a sixth of those sequences were non-productive. In an earlier analysis of around 540 of the donors, high-throughput TCR beta sequencing was used to judge whether each TCR beta V gene segment behaved as functional or pseudogenic. The aim of the study was to test whether cataloging public T cell receptors could identify signatures of past pathogen exposure. Because of strong linkage in the cohort, four to six DR-DQ haplotypes were treated as single units for association and clustering. In addition to the first cohort of 666 subjects, a separate validation cohort of 120 different subjects was used. Rather than drawing on any new phenotypic data, the later analysis identified candidate immune exposures from TCR beta sequences and the way those sequences occurred across donors. Among the roughly 390 genotyped donors, under 90% belonged to the genetic ancestry cluster associated with self-reported Caucasian donors. Roughly 300 gigabases of sequencing data and approximately 84 million unique TCR sequences were included in an early release covering under 650 HLA-typed donors. Alongside the repertoire data, information on donor age, sex, ethnicity and CMV serostatus was compiled. A later genetic analysis took genome-wide SNP genotypes for about three fifths of the 666 donors and used that subset as a discovery cohort. To predict cytomegalovirus infection status, the study combined high-throughput TCR immunosequencing, statistical association of individual TCRs with disease status, and machine learning. Study-wide conclusions, independent of this receptor: A further reported finding was that TCR beta sequences accurately predicted the HLA-A and HLA-B alleles for most subjects in the first cohort. In a later analysis, most CMV-associated TCR beta chains were found to appear HLA-restricted, with HLA associations seemingly driven largely by CMV exposure. Specific HLA alleles were associated with 15,000 to 20,000 TCR beta sequences at a false discovery rate of 0.05 in a later analysis. The study gave a list of 150 to 200 TCR beta chains associated with cytomegalovirus. In a later analysis, HLA-associated TCR beta chains showed more clonal expansion and lower generation probabilities than non-associated chains that were equally common. A later genetic analysis reported fewer N-insertions in productive TCRs among donors in an Asian-associated ancestry cluster than the approximately 670-donor mean. In this cohort, only TCR beta chains were sequenced, and detectable features were limited by the absence of alpha or paired-chain data. Cytomegalovirus status was reported to be diagnosed by the classifier with high specificity and sensitivity in both the original and validation cohorts. Several of the top co-occurrence clusters appeared to be linked to parvovirus B19, influenza, CMV and Epstein-Barr virus, according to a later analysis. A group of highly shared sequence variants was considered likely to be a technical artifact of the sequencing pipeline. Correlated functional status among segregating V segments might be attributable to linkage disequilibrium, but an unknown experimental factor could not be ruled out. For the cohort, immune exposure information was limited to CMV serostatus. An association between a missense DCLRE1C variant and V-gene and J-gene trimming of TCR beta chains was found in a later genetic analysis and replicated in an independent cohort. A few of the identified cytomegalovirus-associated TCR beta chains were confirmed in vitro to be specific for cytomegalovirus antigens. When HLA alleles, especially DR and DQ, strongly co-occurred, TCR associations were difficult to assign to individual alleles. An earlier analysis of 587 of the donors showed that most TCR beta V segments appeared in productive rearrangements either about 87% or about 30% of the time, which broadly matched IMGT annotations. Because counts were too low, about 17 rarely observed V segments, including chromosome 9 orphons, were excluded from the earlier analysis of around 640 of the donors. A later analysis found that TCR association rates varied across HLA loci, with DRB1 alleles showing the most associated TCRs and HLA-C alleles the fewest. The 87-base-pair reads could not distinguish some IMGT-functional V segments, including TRBV6-2 and TRBV6-3, so those segments were excluded. Because HLA typing was unavailable for some donors at each locus, only the typed subset was used in association tests. The authors suggested that the approach could potentially be extended to other disease states and immunological phenotypes. Presence/absence analyses assumed roughly uniform sequencing depth across donors, an assumption that may not hold. While some public TCRs were present in many individuals, most TCR sequences turned up only very rarely across donors.

The library was generated by the immunoSEQ multiplex PCR assay. The multiplex PCR relied on a mix of 60 forward primers for TCR Vbeta segments and 13 reverse primers for TCR Jbeta segments. The CDR3 region of rearranged TCR beta genes was amplified from genomic DNA with a multiplex PCR assay. The Illumina HiSeq System was used to sequence the amplified TCR beta libraries as 87-base-pair reads. For the original study's pipeline: A later analysis counted tens of millions of unique TCR beta chains across the 650 to 800 repertoires, and roughly 9.9 million of these chains were shared by at least two donors. A nearest-neighbor algorithm error-corrected the raw reads and collapsed the reads into unique sequences, merging closely related sequences to remove PCR and sequencing errors. V, D and J gene segments were assigned by aligning CDR3 sequences to IMGT reference sequences. Each retained sequence needed at least a six-nucleotide match to both a V gene segment and a J gene segment. Rearrangements were classified as productive when the CDR3 lacked stop codons and remained in frame with V and J, and all other rearrangements were classified as non-productive. Following IMGT convention, CDR3 was defined as the stretch from the second conserved V-encoded cysteine to the conserved J-encoded phenylalanine. Sequences without an unambiguous match to a single V gene segment were excluded from the earlier analysis of 500 to 700 of the donors. An earlier analysis of 550 to 650 of the donors classified V segments as functional when productive rearrangements were above 56.7% and as segregating when the standard deviation between donors was above 5%. A statistical classification framework was developed to diagnose cytomegalovirus status using the catalog of TCR beta chain sequences. In a later analysis, V and J genes were assigned by comparing TCR nucleotide sequences against IMGT/GENE-DB human TR gene sequences. In a later analysis, CDR3 sequences and most-parsimonious VDJ recombination scenarios were assigned using the TCRdist pipeline. In a later analysis, each TCR beta chain was defined by its CDR3 amino acid sequence together with its V-gene family, and reads without a unique V-gene family were excluded. In a later analysis, 450 to 600 highly shared, low-generation-probability nucleotide sequences were removed to address suspected cross-contamination and a sequencing artifact. For each public chain, a later analysis derived a clonal expansion index from normalized ranks of inferred template counts within each repertoire. A later analysis computed generation probabilities with a VDJ recombination model fitted to out-of-frame rearrangements, and checked the results against IGoR. In a later analysis, hypergeometric tests were used to score TCR-TCR, TCR-HLA and TCR-CMV co-occurrence, with a repertoire-size bias correction applied to TCR pairs. False discovery rates were estimated in a later analysis by permuting HLA or CMV assignments 20 times. In a later analysis, co-occurring TCRs were grouped using DBSCAN, and TCRdist sequence similarity was added for clustering within HLA-allele-positive subsets. Repertoires with fewer than 30,000 or more than 120,000 public chains were left out of co-occurrence clustering, as were several repertoires with anomalous nucleotide sharing. TCRdb retrieved this table from immuneACCESS and kept in-frame rearrangements only. Not all clones are present; in checked studies, unresolved V genes account for under half, and no reason is known for the remainder. The DNA was the basis for D and trimming; V, J and clone size are from that table. The sample includes just over 150,000 clones, with roughly 84% observed a single time. The top ten hold around 2% of the sample.

The V and J segments used are TRBV7-8 and TRBJ2-3; the D gene lacks a confident call. The clonotype comes from a man aged 18 to 29 in good health and CMV-seronegative. Sequencing used PBMCs. The CDR3 protein: CASSGRDTQYF. In nucleotides, the sequence is TGTGCCAGCAGCGGGCGTGATACGCAGTATTTT.